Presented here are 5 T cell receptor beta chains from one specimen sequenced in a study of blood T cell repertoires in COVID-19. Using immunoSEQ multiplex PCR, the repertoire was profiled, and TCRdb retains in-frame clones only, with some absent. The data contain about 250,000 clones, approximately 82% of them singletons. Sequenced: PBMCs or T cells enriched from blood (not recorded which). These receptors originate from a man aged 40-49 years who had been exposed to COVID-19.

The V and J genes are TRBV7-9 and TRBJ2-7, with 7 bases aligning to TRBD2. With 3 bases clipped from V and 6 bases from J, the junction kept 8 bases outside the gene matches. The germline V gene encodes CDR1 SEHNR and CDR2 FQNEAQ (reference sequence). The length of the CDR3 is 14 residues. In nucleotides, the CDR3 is TGTGCCAGCAGCTTCGCGGGAGCGTCTGGCGAGCAGTACTTC. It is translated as CASSFAGASGEQYF. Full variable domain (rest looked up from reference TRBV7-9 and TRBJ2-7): DTGVSQNPRHKITKRGQNVTFRCDPISEHNRLYWYRQTLGQGPEFLTYFQNEAQLEKSRLLSDRFSAERPKGSFSTLEIQRTEQGDSAMYLCASSFAGASGEQYFGPGTRLTVT.

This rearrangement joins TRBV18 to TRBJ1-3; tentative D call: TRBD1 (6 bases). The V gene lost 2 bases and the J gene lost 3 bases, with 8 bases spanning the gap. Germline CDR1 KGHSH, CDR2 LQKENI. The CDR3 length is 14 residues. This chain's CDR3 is CASSPDRNGNTIYF. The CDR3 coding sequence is TGTGCCAGCTCACCAGACAGGAATGGAAACACCATATATTTT.

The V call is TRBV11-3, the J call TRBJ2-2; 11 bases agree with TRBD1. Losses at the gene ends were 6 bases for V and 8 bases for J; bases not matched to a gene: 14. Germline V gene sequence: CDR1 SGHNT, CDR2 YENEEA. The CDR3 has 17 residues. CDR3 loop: CASSSRTGGIGNGELFF. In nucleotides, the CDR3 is TGTGCCAGCAGTTCACGGACAGGGGGCATTGGGAATGGGGAGCTGTTTTTT.

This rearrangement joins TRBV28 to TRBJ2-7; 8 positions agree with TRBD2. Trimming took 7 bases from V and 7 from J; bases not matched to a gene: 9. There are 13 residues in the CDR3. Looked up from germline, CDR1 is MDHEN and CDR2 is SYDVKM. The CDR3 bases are TGTGCCAGCATCCTGGCGGGGGGCGGTGAGCAGTACTTC. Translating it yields CASILAGGGEQYF.

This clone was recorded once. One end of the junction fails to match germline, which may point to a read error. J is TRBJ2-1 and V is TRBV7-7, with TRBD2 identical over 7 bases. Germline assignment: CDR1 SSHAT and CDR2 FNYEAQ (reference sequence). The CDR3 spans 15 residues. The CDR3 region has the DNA TGTGCTAGCAGCTTAGTGTTCGGCGGGAGTGGTGAGCAGTTCTTC. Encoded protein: CASSLVFGGSGEQFF.